This T cell receptor beta chain stems from a study of beta chain features in type 1 diabetes. Trimming took 4 bases from V and 6 from J, leaving 12 bases between them. The CDR3 is 13 residues long. CDR1 SNHLY and CDR2 FYNNEI come from the germline V gene. Of the isolated RNA, all was reverse transcribed, and so the sequenced material was expressed TCRB transcripts. Sequencing was performed with immunoSEQ multiplex PCR; in TCRdb, only in-frame clones are kept and a portion is missing. The sample has approximately 170,000 clones, about 9.1% seen once. The chain uses TRBV2 and TRBJ1-2; the D is unclear. The sequence came from a woman between 18 and 29 years old in good health. The sequencing input was central memory CD4+ T cells from blood. The CDR3 spells CASSGPGKNGYTF. The CDR3 DNA is TGTGCCAGCAGTGGCCCGGGGAAGAATGGCTACACCTTC.